This T cell receptor beta chain was documented in a study of shared clonotypes between healthy human individuals. The data were produced by immunoSEQ multiplex PCR, yet TCRdb's version contains in-frame clones alone and is incomplete. This table has about 1.5 million clones, around 98% appearing once. The V gene's germline CDR1 is MDHEN and CDR2 SYDVKM. The CDR3 runs 15 residues. V was cut by 4 bases and J by 1 base, with 13 bases left in between. Recent vaccinations or acute infections were absent in the healthy HIV-negative adult donors. This TCR was recovered from a man aged 25 to 45 in good health. The specimen sequenced was naive CD4+ T cells sorted from blood. Subset defined: CD45RA+ positively selected. This chain uses TRBV28 with TRBJ1-1, with a weak D call TRBD1 (6 bases). CDR3 in amino acids: CASSSGDIPNTEAFF. The CDR3 coding sequence is TGTGCCAGCAGTTCCGGGGACATACCGAACACTGAAGCTTTCTTT. The variable domain in full, completed from reference TRBV28 and TRBJ1-1, reads DVKVTQSSRYLVKRTGEKVFLECVQDMDHENMFWYRQDPGLGLRLIYFSYDVKMKEKGDIPEGYSVSREKKERFSLILESASTNQTSMYLCASSSGDIPNTEAFFGQGTRLTVV.